Given below is one T cell receptor beta chain in context. The sample is drawn from a study of Ad26.COV2.S vaccination and SARS-CoV-2 variants. On the study more broadly: Ad26.COV2.S, an intramuscular injection, was given once or twice 56 days apart.

Treatment defined: 19 received Ad26.COV2.S at low or high dose, single or two shots; 5 received placebo; per-sample allocation not given. Specimen acquisition occurred on day 63 following the initial vaccine or placebo injection. Assay: immunoSEQ multiplex PCR; the TCRdb copy retains only in-frame clones and omits some. The sample yields some 350,000 clones, 85% seen once. The receptor was isolated from a person aged 18-65 years who received the Ad26.COV2.S COVID-19 vaccine or a placebo. This sample comprised peripheral blood, obtained in a trial of Ad26.COV2.S vaccine versus placebo.

Here the CDR3 reads CASSVGLAGPLGTGELFF. The CDR3 DNA sequence: TGTGCCAGCAGCGTAGGGCTAGCGGGACCCCTTGGAACCGGGGAGCTGTTTTTT. This chain connects TRBV9 to TRBJ2-2; 9 bases are a match to TRBD2. The CDR3 consists of 18 residues. V lost 0 bases and J lost 5; bases outside the gene matches: 11. CDR1 is SGDLS and CDR2 is YYNGEE in the germline V gene.